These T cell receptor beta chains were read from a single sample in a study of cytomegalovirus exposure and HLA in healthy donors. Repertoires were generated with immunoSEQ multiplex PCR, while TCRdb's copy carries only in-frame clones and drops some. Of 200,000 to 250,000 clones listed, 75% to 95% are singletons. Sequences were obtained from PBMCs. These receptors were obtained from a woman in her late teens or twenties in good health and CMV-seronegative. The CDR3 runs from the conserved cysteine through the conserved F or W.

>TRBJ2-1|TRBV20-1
CSALYNEQFF
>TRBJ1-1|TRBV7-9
CASSFLWTTENTEAFF
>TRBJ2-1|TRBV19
CASTSQDEQFF
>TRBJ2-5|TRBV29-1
CSVASGTGGFETQYF
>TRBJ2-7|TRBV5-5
CASSLALGGYEQYF
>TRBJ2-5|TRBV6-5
CASRIQGWETQYF
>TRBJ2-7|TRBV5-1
CASSSSGGETYEQYF
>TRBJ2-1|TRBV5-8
CASSAGLAGVIDEQFF
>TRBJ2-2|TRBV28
CASSILLLAGKNTGELFF
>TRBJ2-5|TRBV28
CASSDRGAQTQYF
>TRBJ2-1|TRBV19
CASSRGLAGGTAYNEQFF
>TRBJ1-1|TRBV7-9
CASSLVTGTTEAFF
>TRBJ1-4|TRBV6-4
CASSDLSGGTGNEKLFF
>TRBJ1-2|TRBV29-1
CSADIGQTNYGYTF
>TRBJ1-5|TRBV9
CASSLGTDYSNQPQHF
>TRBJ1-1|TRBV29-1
CSARQGVGEAFF
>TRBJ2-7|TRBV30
CAWSASSYEQYF
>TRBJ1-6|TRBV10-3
CAISEGSGFGSPLHF
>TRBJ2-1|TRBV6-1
CASSASGAGGEQFF
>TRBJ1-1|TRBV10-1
CASSGRSGRDNSEAFF
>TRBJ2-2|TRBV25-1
CASSESREYTGELFF
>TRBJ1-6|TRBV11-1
CASSLDPPGSYNSPLHF
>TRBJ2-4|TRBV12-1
CASSFASLRTKNIQYF
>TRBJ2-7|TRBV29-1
CSVQGTSGRGRFQSYEQYF
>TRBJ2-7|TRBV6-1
CASTRGDVAYEQYF
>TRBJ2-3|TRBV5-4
CASSPAGPPDTQYF
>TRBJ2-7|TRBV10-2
CASSESGGLGNYEQYF
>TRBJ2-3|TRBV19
CASRYRDYTDTQYF
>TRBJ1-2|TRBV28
CASIDPGEFEGYTF
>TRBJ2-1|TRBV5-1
CASSVGGGRPEQFF
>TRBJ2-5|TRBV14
CASSRTTGIRETQYF
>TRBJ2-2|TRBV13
CASSSRDRATGELFF
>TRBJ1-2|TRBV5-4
CASSLGGTYGYTF
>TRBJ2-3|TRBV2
CASRWTSTTDTQYF